The 5 T cell receptor beta chains presented below share a single source sample, sequenced in a study of blood T cell repertoires in COVID-19. Using immunoSEQ multiplex PCR, the repertoire was profiled, and TCRdb retains in-frame clones only, with some absent. The table shows some 130,000 clones, with roughly three quarters occurring only once. Sequencing was performed on peripheral blood. These receptors were taken from a woman in her seventies with acute or convalescent COVID-19.

This chain connects TRBV4-2 to TRBJ2-1; D is undetermined. Trimming left V 4 bases short and J 11 bases short, with 21 bases between. Germline V lookup: CDR1 LGHNA, CDR2 YNFKEQ. The CDR3 runs to 15 residues. CDR3 loop: CASSPLGQPANKQFF. As DNA, the CDR3 is TGTGCCAGCAGCCCTCTAGGCCAACCGGCAAATAAGCAGTTCTTC.

The chain carries TRBV9 and TRBJ1-4, with D possibly matching TRBD1 (6 bases). With 4 bases removed from V and 7 bases from J, the gap between germline ends came to 14 bases. The CDR3 covers 14 residues. CDR1 SGDLS and CDR2 YYNGEE come from the germline V gene. This CDR3 is CASSPPGGGEKLFF. In DNA form, the CDR3 reads TGTGCCAGCAGCCCGCCGGGGGGCGGTGAAAAACTGTTTTTT.

With regard to this clone: One end of the junction does not line up with germline, which may come from a read error. V is TRBV12-5 and J is TRBJ2-1; D is perhaps TRBD1 (5 bases). This CDR3 is built from 13 residues. CDR1 and CDR2 from the germline V gene are LGHNT and FRNRAP. CDR3 amino acids: CASGLEGRQSAVF. In nucleotides, the CDR3 is TGTGCTAGTGGTTTGGAGGGGCGACAGTCCGCGGTCTTC.

The genes are TRBV19 and TRBJ2-5; no definite D call. Germline CDR1 reads LNHDA; CDR2 reads SQIVND (reference sequence). Trimming removed 5 bases from V and 2 bases from J, with 6 bases in between. There are 12 residues in the CDR3. In DNA, the CDR3 is TGTGCCAGTAGTGCGGTTCAAGAGACCCAGTACTTC. Amino acid sequence: CASSAVQETQYF.

The chain joins TRBV9 to TRBJ1-3; perhaps TRBD1 as D (5 bases). Per the germline V gene, CDR1 is SGDLS and CDR2 is YYNGEE. The CDR3 runs 15 residues. Trimming removed 0 bases from V and 3 bases from J, with 10 bases in between. CDR3 sequence reads: CASSVGAGYGNTIYF. For the CDR3, the DNA is TGTGCCAGCAGCGTAGGAGCAGGGTATGGAAACACCATATATTTT.